Following are 17 T cell receptor beta chains from one sample sequenced in a study of OX40 agonist ivuxolimab in advanced cancers. TCRdb keeps only in-frame clones here, not all; method: immunoSEQ multiplex PCR. The table has about 51,000 clones, around 82% seen once; the top ten hold under 2.5%. The specimen comprised CD4+ or CD8+ T cells sorted from blood, sampled in a trial of the OX40 agonist ivuxolimab. The source is an adult with an advanced solid tumor such as melanoma, head and neck, liver or kidney cancer.

The chain is built from TRBV6-1 and TRBJ1-1; D unresolved. Trimming stripped 7 bases from V and 3 bases from J, with 18 bases between. Germline V lookup: CDR1 MNHNS, CDR2 SASEGT. CDR3 length: 15 amino acids. This chain's CDR3 is CASTYSSLGDTEAFF. Written as DNA, the CDR3 is TGTGCCAGCACCTACAGCTCCCTTGGGGACACTGAAGCTTTCTTT.

The CDR3: CAWGRGGYQPQHF. The CDR3, as DNA: TGTGCCTGGGGGCGGGGGGGCTATCAGCCCCAGCATTTT. This rearrangement joins TRBV30 to TRBJ1-5; the D gene is possibly TRBD1 (6 bases). CDR3 length: 13 amino acids. From germline, CDR1 is GTSNPN and CDR2 SVGIG (reference sequence). Between the trimmed V and J ends, which lost 5 bases and 5 bases, there was a span of 13 bases.

The chain has TRBV30 and TRBJ2-1; D is uncertain. The CDR3 spans 15 residues. The germline V gene has CDR1 GTSNPN and CDR2 SVGIG (reference sequence). V lost 5 bases and J lost 0, with 14 bases in between. The CDR3 spells CAWAGPPSSYNEQFF. The DNA of the CDR3 is TGTGCCTGGGCCGGCCCCCCGAGCTCCTACAATGAGCAGTTCTTC.

The chain uses TRBV19 and TRBJ1-3; D is ambiguous. V lost 3 bases to trimming and J lost 0 bases, with 18 bases between them. The CDR3 spans 18 residues. Germline V gene data show CDR1 as LNHDA and CDR2 as SQIVND (reference sequence). The CDR3 DNA follows: TGTGCCAGTAGTATCAGTCAGTCCCTCGATCGCTCTGGAAACACCATATATTTT. Translation gives CASSISQSLDRSGNTIYF.

The CDR3 sequence is CASRVGSGTQYF. The CDR3 DNA is TGTGCCAGCAGGGTCGGGTCGGGCACGCAGTATTTT. The V and J genes are TRBV28 and TRBJ2-3; the D is unclear. The germline V gene encodes CDR1 MDHEN and CDR2 SYDVKM. There are 12 residues in the CDR3. Trimming pared 6 bases from V and 9 bases from J, leaving 13 bases between.

V usage is TRBV11-3 and J usage is TRBJ2-3, with a weak D call TRBD2 (5 bases). Trimming cost V 0 bases and J 7 bases, with 14 bases left between them. The germline gives CDR1 SGHNT, CDR2 YENEEA. This CDR3 contains 15 residues. CDR3 region: CASSLDTTTSNTQYF. CDR3 DNA sequence: TGTGCCAGCAGCTTAGATACGACAACTAGTAATACGCAGTATTTT.

The chain employs TRBV2 and TRBJ2-3; 7 bases line up with TRBD2. The germline CDR1 and CDR2 sequences are SNHLY and FYNNEI. CDR3 length equals 14 residues. The junction had 7 bases not matched to a gene; V was cut back by 8 bases and J by 2 bases. The CDR3 coding sequence is TGTGCCAGCGGGAGGGTGACAGCCACAGATACGCAGTATTTT. Translating gives CASGRVTATDTQYF.

The count of this clone is one. The chain couples TRBV7-3 to TRBJ2-1, with 7 positions matching TRBD2. From germline, CDR1 is SGHTA and CDR2 FQGTGA. J lost 3 bases, V lost 1 base, and 9 bases had no gene match. The CDR3 length is 17 residues. CDR3: CASSLRHSGLNYNEQFF. The CDR3 coding sequence is TGTGCCAGCAGCTTAAGGCATAGCGGGCTTAACTACAATGAGCAGTTCTTC. The full variable domain, with the rest looked up from reference TRBV7-3 and TRBJ2-1, is GAGVSQTPSNKVTEKGKYVELRCDPISGHTALYWYRQSLGQGPEFLIYFQGTGAADDSGLPNDRFFAVRPEGSVSTLKIQRTERGDSAVYLCASSLRHSGLNYNEQFFGPGTRLTVL.

CDR3: CASSLSRDSGSNYGYTF. CDR3 DNA sequence: TGTGCCAGCTCCCTGAGCCGGGACAGTGGATCTAACTATGGCTACACCTTC. The chain uses TRBV18 and TRBJ1-2, with 7 bases fitting TRBD1. Germline V gene data show CDR1 as KGHSH and CDR2 as LQKENI. After removal of 6 bases from V and 0 bases from J, the junction contained 13 bases not matched to a gene. This CDR3 region has 17 residues.

This chain joins TRBV28 and TRBJ1-5, with D hard to call. Trimming shortened V by 2 bases and J by 7 bases, and 12 bases separated the two germline ends. This CDR3 comprises 14 residues. Per germline, CDR1 MDHEN and CDR2 SYDVKM. DNA of the CDR3: TGTGCCAGCAGTTTAATGGTCGGAGGGCAGCCCCAGCATTTT. This translates into CASSLMVGGQPQHF.

This chain connects TRBV6-5 to TRBJ1-6; the D gene is possibly TRBD1 (6 bases). The germline gives CDR1 MNHEY, CDR2 SVGAGI. Trimming took off 2 bases at V and 6 bases at J, with 8 bases between the two ends. The CDR3 runs to 14 residues. The CDR3 spells CASSYRTANSPLHF. Written as DNA, the CDR3 is TGTGCCAGCAGTTACAGGACAGCTAATTCACCCCTCCACTTT.

With regard to this clone: Other DNA sequences of this sample code for an identical CDR3. The chain links TRBV18 to TRBJ2-7; no reliable D call. This CDR3 has 11 amino acids. Trimming pared 3 bases from V and 3 bases from J, leaving 3 bases between. Germline lookup yields CDR1 KGHSH and CDR2 LQKENI. The CDR3 protein is CASSPDYEQYF. CDR3 sequence (DNA): TGTGCCAGCTCACCCGACTACGAGCAGTACTTC. Full variable domain (remainder filled in from reference TRBV18 and TRBJ2-7): NAGVMQNPRHLVRRRGQEARLRCSPMKGHSHVYWYRQLPEEGLKFMVYLQKENIIDESGMPKERFSAEFPKEGPSILRIQQVVRGDSAAYFCASSPDYEQYFGPGTRLTVT.

This clone was seen just once. This chain connects TRBV6-5 to TRBJ1-1; D unresolved. Trimming pared 3 bases from V and 1 base from J, leaving 9 bases between. Germline V gene sequence: CDR1 MNHEY, CDR2 SVGAGI. The CDR3 is 14 amino acids. CDR3 region: CASSYSISNTEAFF. In nucleotides, the CDR3 is TGTGCCAGCAGTTATTCTATCTCGAACACTGAAGCTTTCTTT.

This clone was observed once. CDR3 protein: CASRKHTEAFF. In DNA form, the CDR3 reads TGTGCCAGTAGAAAACACACTGAAGCTTTCTTT. The gene calls are TRBV19 and TRBJ1-1; no reliable D call. The CDR3 is 11 residues long. V lost 6 bases and J lost 3, with 5 bases in between. Per the germline V gene, CDR1 is LNHDA and CDR2 is SQIVND (reference sequence).

This clone was seen more than once but under ten times. Other DNA sequences in this sample translate to the same CDR3. J is TRBJ2-7 and V is TRBV19, with 11 bases fitting TRBD1. CDR3 length equals 13 residues. CDR1 is LNHDA and CDR2 is SQIVND in the germline V gene (reference sequence). The junction had 1 base not matched to a gene; V was cut back by 3 bases and J by 6 bases. CDR3 protein: CASSIGTGGEQYF. The CDR3 nucleotides are TGTGCCAGTAGTATCGGGACAGGGGGCGAGCAGTACTTC.

The chain is built from TRBV5-1 and TRBJ2-5, with D tentatively TRBD2 (5 bases). V dropped 4 bases and J dropped 5 bases, with 6 bases sitting between them. The CDR3 sequence is 11 residues long. The germline CDR1 and CDR2 sequences are SGHRS and YFSETQ. The CDR3 DNA is TGCGCCAGCAGCCGAGGGGAGACCCAGTACTTC. Amino acids: CASSRGETQYF.

The rearrangement links TRBV5-8 to TRBJ2-7; D remains ambiguous. The CDR3 covers 14 residues. Trimming took 0 bases from V and 3 from J, leaving 10 bases between them. Germline CDR1 SGHTS, CDR2 YDEGEE. CDR3 loop: CASSLVRANYEQYF. The DNA of the CDR3 is TGTGCCAGCAGCTTGGTCCGGGCTAACTACGAGCAGTACTTC. Together with reference TRBV5-8 and TRBJ2-7, the CDR3 gives the full variable domain: EAGVTQSPTHLIKTRGQQATLRCSPISGHTSVYWYQQALGLGLQFLLWYDEGEERNRGNFPPRFSGRQFPNYSSELNVNALELEDSALYLCASSLVRANYEQYFGPGTRLTVT.